This TCR beta chain originates from a study of vaccination and CD4 T cells after COVID-19. Researchers used the Oncomine TCR Beta short-read assay to sequence DNA from cultured CD4+ T cells. TCRdb reprocessed the PCR reads with MiXCR, giving one entry per CDR3 protein. The sample contains just over 20,000 distinct CDR3 sequences, around three quarters of which appear only once. Treatment noted: roughly nine-day PBMC culture with coronavirus spike peptide pools or control peptides (ViraFEST assay). Study results and limitations: The study found that a median approximately 86% of reactive clones in convalescent patients appeared only post-vaccination.

Concerning this clonotype itself: Antigen unknown.

This CDR3 has 14 amino acids. From germline, CDR1 is DFQATT and CDR2 SNEGSKA (reference sequence). After removal of 3 bases from V and 4 bases from J, the junction contained 4 bases not matched to a gene. The receptor was derived from a human donor who had recovered from COVID-19. The chain links TRBV20-1 to TRBJ2-2; 8 nucleotides line up with TRBD1. Sequenced input: CD4+ T cells from blood, cultured in vitro. CDR3 in amino acids: CSARRQGATGELFF. CDR3 DNA sequence: TGCAGTGCTAGGAGGCAGGGGGCCACCGGGGAGCTGTTTTTT.